This is a list of T cell receptor beta chains from one sample in a study of blood T cell repertoires in COVID-19. Libraries were prepared by immunoSEQ multiplex PCR; TCRdb keeps only in-frame clonotypes and omits some of them. The repertoire consists of hundreds of thousands of clones, with 85% to 90% occurring once and the leading ten covering approximately 1.2%. The sequencing input was PBMCs or T cells enriched from blood (not recorded which). Receptors originate from a man aged 25 to 40 who had recovered from COVID-19. CDR3s include the opening cysteine and the closing phenylalanine or tryptophan. A D gene is named only where the DNA matches it firmly. The size of a clone is reported for some rows only, either as once, few or many, or as a class for expanded clones.

TRBJ2-7,TRBV7-2,TRBD2,once,CASSLIWTSPYEQYF,TGTGCCAGCAGCTTAATCTGGACTAGTCCCTACGAGCAGTACTTC
TRBJ2-1,TRBV11-2,TRBD1,NA,CASSLPPDRVNEQFF,TGTGCCAGCAGCTTACCCCCGGACAGGGTCAATGAGCAGTTCTTC
TRBJ1-1,TRBV14,NA,NA,CASSLFLQGTEAFF,TGTGCCAGCAGCCTTTTCCTACAGGGCACTGAAGCTTTCTTT
TRBJ2-1,TRBV5-1,NA,NA,CASSLVPTSSYNEQFF,TGCGCCAGCAGCTTGGTTCCCACCAGCTCCTACAATGAGCAGTTCTTC
TRBJ1-1,TRBV12-3/TRBV12-4,TRBD1,NA,CASSSDRTSTAFF,TGTGCCAGCAGTTCGGACAGGACGAGCACTGCTTTCTTT
TRBJ1-2,TRBV30,NA,NA,CAWSVPGLSGYTF,TGTGCCTGGAGTGTACCAGGGCTGAGTGGCTACACCTTC
TRBJ2-7,TRBV14,NA,NA,CASSRQGIEQYF,TGTGCCAGCAGCCGCCAGGGGATCGAGCAGTACTTC
TRBJ1-2,TRBV19,TRBD1,NA,CASSTTGDGYGYTF,TGTGCCAGTAGTACGACAGGGGACGGCTATGGCTACACCTTC
TRBJ1-4,TRBV3-1/TRBV3-2,NA,NA,CASSQNRGREKLFF,TGTGCCAGCAGCCAAAACCGGGGAAGAGAAAAACTGTTTTTT
TRBJ2-1,TRBV11-2,TRBD2,NA,CASSLDRAGGIPSYNEQFF,TGTGCCAGCAGCTTAGATCGGGCGGGAGGGATCCCCTCCTACAATGAGCAGTTCTTC
TRBJ2-3,TRBV2,TRBD1,NA,CASTGTGGTDTQYF,TGTGCCAGCACCGGGACAGGGGGCACAGATACGCAGTATTTT
TRBJ2-7,TRBV3-1/TRBV3-2,NA,NA,CASSQGIAVTYEQYF,TGTGCCAGCAGCCAAGGGATAGCGGTCACCTACGAGCAGTACTTC
TRBJ1-2,TRBV28,NA,few,CASSLGQLGGYTF,TGTGCCAGCAGTTTGGGGCAATTGGGAGGCTACACCTTC
TRBJ1-3,TRBV19,TRBD1,NA,CASSSRTRQGEGNTIYF,TGTGCCAGTAGTTCCCGGACACGACAGGGAGAGGGAAACACCATATATTTT
TRBJ2-7,TRBV30,TRBD2,NA,CAWSLSLAGVHEQYF,TGTGCCTGGAGTTTAAGTCTAGCGGGAGTCCACGAGCAGTACTTC
TRBJ2-2,TRBV5-1,NA,NA,CASLEGVDTGELFF,TGCGCCAGCCTTGAGGGGGTGGACACCGGGGAGCTGTTTTTT
TRBJ2-1,TRBV2,TRBD2,NA,CASRKGAGDEQFF,TGTGCCAGCAGGAAGGGTGCGGGGGATGAGCAGTTCTTC
TRBJ1-4,TRBV28,NA,NA,CASSFPQGGGEKLFF,TGTGCCAGCAGTTTCCCTCAGGGAGGAGGTGAAAAACTGTTTTTT
TRBJ1-6,TRBV9,NA,NA,CASSVVGSGSPLHF,TGTGCCAGCAGCGTAGTGGGTTCGGGGTCACCCCTCCACTTT
TRBJ2-3,TRBV30,NA,NA,CAWNPVQGADTQYF,TGTGCCTGGAACCCCGTTCAGGGCGCAGATACGCAGTATTTT
TRBJ1-2,TRBV27,NA,few,CASSLEAGLGYGYTF,TGTGCCAGCAGTTTAGAGGCAGGGTTAGGCTATGGCTACACCTTC
TRBJ1-2,TRBV7-9,TRBD1,NA,CASSTPGTGENYGYTF,TGTGCCAGCAGCACCCCCGGGACAGGGGAAAACTATGGCTACACCTTC
TRBJ2-7,TRBV10-3,NA,once,CAISESVPRVHYEQYF,TGTGCCATCAGTGAGTCGGTACCCAGGGTGCACTACGAGCAGTACTTC
TRBJ2-1,TRBV5-4,TRBD2,NA,CASSLPGLAGVYEQFF,TGTGCCAGCAGCTTACCGGGACTAGCGGGAGTATATGAGCAGTTCTTC
TRBJ2-2,TRBV5-1,TRBD1,once,CASSTPGTATGELFF,TGCGCCAGCAGCACCCCCGGGACAGCGACCGGGGAGCTGTTTTTT
TRBJ2-2,TRBV24-1,NA,NA,CATSGTSNTGELFF,TGTGCCACCAGCGGGACATCGAACACCGGGGAGCTGTTTTTT
TRBJ1-6,TRBV5-5,NA,once,CASSPGSNSPLHF,TGTGCCAGCAGCCCGGGAAGTAATTCACCCCTCCACTTT
TRBJ1-4,TRBV3-1/TRBV3-2,TRBD1,NA,CASSQRITGVREKLFF,TGTGCCAGCAGCCAAAGAATAACAGGGGTTCGGGAAAAACTGTTTTTT
TRBJ2-1,TRBV19,TRBD1,NA,CASSLPGGGQRESFF,TGTGCCAGTAGTCTACCCGGTGGGGGACAGAGAGAGTCGTTCTTC
TRBJ2-2,TRBV10-3,NA,NA,CAISFTGTGELFF,TGTGCCATCAGCTTCACTGGCACCGGGGAGCTGTTTTTT
TRBJ1-5,TRBV20-1,NA,once,CSASLSPSQPQHF,TGCAGTGCTAGTCTCTCTCCTAGTCAGCCCCAGCATTTT
TRBJ2-5,TRBV11-2,NA,once,CASSLVGVREVETQYF,TGTGCCAGCAGCTTAGTAGGGGTCAGGGAGGTCGAGACCCAGTACTTC
TRBJ1-2,TRBV23-1,NA,once,CASSPPIRGYGYTF,TGCGCCAGCAGCCCGCCTATAAGGGGATATGGCTACACCTTC
TRBJ1-1,TRBV28,NA,once,CASSRAAGGGTEAFF,TGTGCCAGCAGCCGAGCGGCGGGTGGCGGCACTGAAGCTTTCTTT
TRBJ1-1,TRBV15,NA,NA,CATSRDVPGRRNTEAFF,TGTGCCACCAGCAGAGATGTACCAGGGAGGAGGAACACTGAAGCTTTCTTT
TRBJ1-2,TRBV7-2,NA,NA,CASSPGTIYGYTF,TGTGCCAGCAGCCCCGGGACAATCTATGGCTACACCTTC
TRBJ1-5,TRBV28,NA,once,CASRTGGGQPQHF,TGTGCCAGCAGGACCGGCGGGGGTCAGCCCCAGCATTTT
TRBJ1-2,TRBV5-1,TRBD1,NA,CASSRGTGYGYTF,TGCGCCAGCAGCAGGGGGACAGGCTATGGCTACACCTTC
TRBJ2-3,TRBV28,NA,once,CASSRAGGTDTQYF,TGTGCCAGCAGCAGAGCGGGCGGCACAGATACGCAGTATTTT
TRBJ1-3,TRBV10-3,NA,NA,CAISGGGNTIYF,TGTGCCATCAGTGGAGGCGGAAACACCATATATTTT
TRBJ1-2,TRBV28,NA,once,CASSPSGAYGYTF,TGTGCCAGCAGTCCGAGCGGGGCCTATGGCTACACCTTC
TRBJ1-6,TRBV19,TRBD1,NA,CASSLEIATGGDNSPLHF,TGTGCCAGTAGTCTCGAGATTGCAACAGGGGGGGATAATTCACCCCTCCACTTT
TRBJ1-5,TRBV7-8,NA,NA,CASSLGQAGQPQHF,TGTGCCAGCAGCTTAGGCCAGGCGGGTCAGCCCCAGCATTTT